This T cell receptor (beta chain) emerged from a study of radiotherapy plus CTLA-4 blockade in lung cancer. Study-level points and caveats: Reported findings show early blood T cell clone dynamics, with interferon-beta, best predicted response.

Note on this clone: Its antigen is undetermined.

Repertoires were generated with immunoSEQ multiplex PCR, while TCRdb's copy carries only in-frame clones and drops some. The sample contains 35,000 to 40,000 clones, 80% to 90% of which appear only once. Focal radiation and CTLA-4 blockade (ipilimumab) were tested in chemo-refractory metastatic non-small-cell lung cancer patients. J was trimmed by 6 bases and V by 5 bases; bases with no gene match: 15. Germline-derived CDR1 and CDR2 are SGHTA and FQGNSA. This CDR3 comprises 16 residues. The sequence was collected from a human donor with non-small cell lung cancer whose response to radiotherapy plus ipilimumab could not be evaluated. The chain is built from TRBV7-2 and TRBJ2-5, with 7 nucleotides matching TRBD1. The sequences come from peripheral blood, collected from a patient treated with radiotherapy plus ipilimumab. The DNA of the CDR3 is TGTGCCAGCAGCCTTGGACAGGCCACTGGGAGAAAGACCCAGTACTTC. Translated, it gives CASSLGQATGRKTQYF. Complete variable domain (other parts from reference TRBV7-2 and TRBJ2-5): GAGVSQSPSNKVTEKGKDVELRCDPISGHTALYWYRQSLGQGLEFLIYFQGNSAPDKSGLPSDRFSAERTGGSVSTLTIQRTQQEDSAVYLCASSLGQATGRKTQYFGPGTRLLVL.